The clone carrying this T cell receptor (beta chain) came up once. The CDR3 has 15 amino acids. With V trimmed by 4 bases and J by 1 base, 4 bases remained unmatched. Per the germline V gene, CDR1 is LGHNA and CDR2 is YSLEER. The sample originates from a study of blood T cell repertoires in COVID-19. The table came from immunoSEQ multiplex PCR; TCRdb's copy has only in-frame clones and leaves some out. The top ten hold 1.5% to 2% of the sample, which has 100,000 or so clones, 85% seen once. This sequence originates from a woman in her 70s with active or convalescent COVID-19. The source material was peripheral blood. This chain uses TRBV4-3 with TRBJ1-2, with 9 bases fitting TRBD1. CDR3 coding DNA: TGCGCCAGCAGCCCCGAGGGACAGGGTAACTATGGCTACACCTTC. This codes for CASSPEGQGNYGYTF.